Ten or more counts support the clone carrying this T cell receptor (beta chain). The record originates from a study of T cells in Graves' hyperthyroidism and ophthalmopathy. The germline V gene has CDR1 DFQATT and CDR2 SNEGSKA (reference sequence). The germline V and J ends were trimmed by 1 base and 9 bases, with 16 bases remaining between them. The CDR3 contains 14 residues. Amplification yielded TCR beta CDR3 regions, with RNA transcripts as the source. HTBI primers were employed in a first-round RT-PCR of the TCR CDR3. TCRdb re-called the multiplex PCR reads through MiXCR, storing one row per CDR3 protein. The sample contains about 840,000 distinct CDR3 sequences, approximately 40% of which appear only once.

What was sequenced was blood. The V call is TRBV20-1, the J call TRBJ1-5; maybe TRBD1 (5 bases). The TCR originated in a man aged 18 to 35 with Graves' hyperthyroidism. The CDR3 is CSARARRIGGPQHF. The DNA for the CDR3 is TGCAGTGCTAGAGCCCGACGGATCGGGGGGCCCCAGCATTTT.